This entry lists 3 T cell receptor beta chains sequenced from one sample in a study of Ad26.COV2.S vaccination and SARS-CoV-2 variants. Treatment indicated: some 20 received Ad26.COV2.S at low or high dose, single or two shots; 5 received placebo; per-sample allocation not given. Vaccine and placebo recipients were sampled on day 63 after the first injection. Assay: immunoSEQ multiplex PCR; the TCRdb copy retains only in-frame clones and omits some. The sample includes 360,000 or so clones, 87% of them seen just once. The sample was peripheral blood, taken in a trial of Ad26.COV2.S vaccine versus placebo. These receptors originate from a person aged 18-60 years who received the Ad26.COV2.S COVID-19 vaccine or a placebo.

The J gene is TRBJ1-3, the V gene TRBV6-5, with TRBD1 matching over 7 bases. Trimming took 4 bases from V and 4 from J; bases not matched to a gene: 7. There are 15 residues in the CDR3. Germline CDR1 MNHEY, CDR2 SVGAGI. The CDR3 nucleotides are TGTGCCAGCAGTTTGACAGGGTTCGCGGGAAACACCATATATTTT. Translated, it gives CASSLTGFAGNTIYF.

This clone appeared once. Other DNA variants within this sample encode the same CDR3. The V gene is TRBV3-1 (or the pseudogene TRBV3-2), the J gene TRBJ2-3; D gene ambiguous. Germline CDR1 is LGHDT and CDR2 is YNNKEL (reference sequence). V dropped 4 bases and J dropped 1 base, with 3 bases sitting between them. The CDR3 contains 12 residues. Here the CDR3 DNA reads TGTGCCAGCAGCCCAGGCACAGATACGCAGTATTTT. It encodes CASSPGTDTQYF.

This rearrangement joins TRBV12-3 or TRBV12-4 to TRBJ2-1; D may be TRBD1 or TRBD2 (5 bases each). The V and J ends lost 4 bases and 7 bases respectively, with 11 bases between them. The CDR3 extends over 13 amino acids. CDR3 sequence: CASSWGIYNEQFF. In DNA, the CDR3 is TGTGCCAGCAGTTGGGGGATCTATAATGAGCAGTTCTTC.